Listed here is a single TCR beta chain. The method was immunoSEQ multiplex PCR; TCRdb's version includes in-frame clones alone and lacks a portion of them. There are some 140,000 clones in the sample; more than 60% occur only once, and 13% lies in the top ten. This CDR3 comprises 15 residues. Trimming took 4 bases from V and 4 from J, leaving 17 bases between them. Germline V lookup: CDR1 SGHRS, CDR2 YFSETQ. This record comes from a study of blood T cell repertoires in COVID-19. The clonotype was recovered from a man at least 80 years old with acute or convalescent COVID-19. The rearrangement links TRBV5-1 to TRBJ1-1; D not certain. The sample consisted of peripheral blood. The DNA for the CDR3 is TGCGCCAGCAGCCCCCTTGGCCAAACGGGCACTGAAGCTTTCTTT. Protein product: CASSPLGQTGTEAFF.